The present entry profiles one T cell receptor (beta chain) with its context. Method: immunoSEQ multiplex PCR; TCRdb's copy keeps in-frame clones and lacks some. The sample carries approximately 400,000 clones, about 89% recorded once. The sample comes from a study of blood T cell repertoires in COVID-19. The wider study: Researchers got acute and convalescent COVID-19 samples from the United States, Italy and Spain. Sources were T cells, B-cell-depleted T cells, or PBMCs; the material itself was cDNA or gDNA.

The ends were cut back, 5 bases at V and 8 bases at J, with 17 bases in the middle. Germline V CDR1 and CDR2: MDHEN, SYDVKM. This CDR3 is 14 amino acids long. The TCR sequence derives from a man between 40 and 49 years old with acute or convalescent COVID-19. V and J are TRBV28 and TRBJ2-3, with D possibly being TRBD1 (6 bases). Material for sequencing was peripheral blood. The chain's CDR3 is CASSLQGPSATQYF. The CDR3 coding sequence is TGTGCCAGCAGTCTACAGGGTCCTTCTGCTACGCAGTATTTT.